Presented here are 8 T cell receptor beta chains from one specimen sequenced in a study of T cells in Graves' hyperthyroidism and ophthalmopathy. From RNA transcripts, TCR beta CDR3 regions were amplified. The TCR CDR3 first-round RT-PCR relied on the HTBI primer set. TCRdb re-analysed the multiplex PCR reads in MiXCR, keeping a single row per CDR3 protein. Of about 640,000 distinct CDR3 sequences listed, less than 25% are singletons. Material: blood. These TCRs come from a man aged 30-40 years with Graves' ophthalmopathy.

The J gene is TRBJ1-1, the V gene TRBV20-1; 7 positions agree with TRBD1. The length of the CDR3 is 13 residues. The germline CDR1 and CDR2 sequences are DFQATT and SNEGSKA (reference sequence). The CDR3 protein is CSAGWGTEPEAFF. The CDR3 bases are TGCAGCGCCGGATGGGGGACAGAACCTGAAGCTTTCTTT.

This clonotype was detected many times. V usage is TRBV28 and J usage is TRBJ1-1, with no clear D. The CDR3 is 12 residues long. The germline V gene has CDR1 MDHEN and CDR2 SYDVKM. The V end lost 6 bases, the J end lost 6 bases, and 11 bases lay between the germline ends. The CDR3 region has the DNA TGTGCCAGCAGACCTCGGACGGCTGAAGCTTTCTTT. It codes for CASRPRTAEAFF.

As for this clonotype: A junction boundary mismatches the germline segment, possibly from a read error. V gene TRBV9 combines with J gene TRBJ2-7; D gene uncertain. The CDR3 has 14 amino acids. Germline lookup yields CDR1 SGDLS and CDR2 YYNGEE. The CDR3 region is CANSVASEGYEQYF. The CDR3 nucleotides read TGTGCCAACAGCGTAGCCAGTGAAGGCTACGAGCAGTACTTC.

The CDR3 protein is CATRGAVLNQPQHF. In nucleotides, the CDR3 is TGTGCCACACGAGGGGCAGTACTCAATCAGCCCCAGCATTTT. The chain recombines TRBV6-1 with TRBJ1-5; maybe TRBD1 (5 bases). V lost 10 bases, J lost 3 bases, and 16 bases lay in between. CDR3 size: 14 residues. CDR1 MNHNS and CDR2 SASEGT come from the germline V gene.

This clonotype was seen only a few times. The chain's CDR3 is CASSSGTLGIEQFF. DNA of the CDR3: TGTGCCAGCTCCTCGGGGACCCTCGGTATTGAGCAGTTCTTC. The chain employs TRBV18 and TRBJ2-1, with D perhaps given as TRBD1 or TRBD2 (5 bases each). V was pared by 6 bases and J by 9 bases, with 18 bases between. This CDR3 comprises 14 residues. CDR1 is KGHSH and CDR2 is LQKENI in the germline V gene.

At least ten counts were recorded for this clonotype. The rearrangement links TRBV5-1 to TRBJ2-3, with 8 bases that match TRBD2. CDR1 is SGHRS, CDR2 YFSETQ, per germline. V dropped 4 bases and J dropped 0; count of bases not matched to a gene: 4. The CDR3 extends over 15 amino acids. CDR3 sequence (DNA): TGCGCCAGCAGCCGGGGGGGCGGCAGCACAGATACGCAGTATTTT. It codes for CASSRGGGSTDTQYF.

J is TRBJ1-6 and V is TRBV3-1, with D possibly being TRBD1 (5 bases). In germline, CDR1 is LGHDT, CDR2 YNNKEL (reference sequence). This CDR3 is built from 16 residues. V gave up 7 bases and J gave up 3 bases, with 16 bases separating them. DNA for the CDR3: TGTGCCAGCAACCAGGTTGGGGACCTCTATAATTCACCCCTCCACTTT. Translated: CASNQVGDLYNSPLHF.

In its sample, this clonotype was seen a few times. The J gene is TRBJ2-3, the V gene TRBV24-1; maybe TRBD1 (6 bases). V was trimmed by 1 base and J by 7 bases, leaving 11 bases between them. The CDR3 has 14 amino acids. Germline V gene data show CDR1 as KGHDR and CDR2 as SFDVKD. The CDR3 region has the DNA TGTGCCACCAGTGATTTACGGGACATAAATACGCAGTATTTT. It is translated as CATSDLRDINTQYF.